This record concerns one T cell receptor (beta chain) sequence. What this receptor recognizes is not known. Per-base quality was not reported, and no clone a single base away is much larger than it. The library was prepared using the immunoSEQ multiplex PCR assay. A mixture of 60 forward primers for TCR Vbeta segments and 13 reverse primers for TCR Jbeta segments was used in the multiplex PCR. A multiplex PCR assay on genomic DNA amplified the CDR3 region of rearranged TCR beta genes. The amplified TCR beta libraries were sequenced on the Illumina HiSeq System as 87-base-pair reads. In the source study's methods: A later analysis counted tens of millions of unique TCR beta chains across the 700 or so repertoires, and some 11 million of these chains were shared by at least two donors. To remove PCR and sequencing errors, raw reads were error-corrected and collapsed into unique sequences using a nearest-neighbor algorithm that merged closely related sequences. To assign V, D and J gene segments, CDR3 sequences were aligned to IMGT reference sequences. For a sequence to be retained, at least a six-nucleotide match to both a V gene segment and a J gene segment was required. Rearrangements were classified as productive when the CDR3 lacked stop codons and remained in frame with V and J, and all other rearrangements were classified as non-productive. Following IMGT convention, CDR3 was defined as the stretch from the second conserved V-encoded cysteine up to the conserved J-encoded phenylalanine. The earlier analysis of more than 450 of the donors excluded sequences that lacked an unambiguous match to a single V gene segment. In an earlier analysis of around 600 of the donors, V segments were called functional above 56.7% productive rearrangements and were called segregating when the between-donor standard deviation exceeded 5%. A statistical classification framework was built for diagnosing cytomegalovirus status from the catalog of TCR beta chain sequences. A later analysis assigned V and J genes by comparing TCR nucleotide sequences with IMGT/GENE-DB human TR gene sequences. Using the TCRdist pipeline, a later analysis assigned CDR3 sequences along with most-parsimonious VDJ recombination scenarios. A later analysis defined each TCR beta chain by its CDR3 amino acid sequence plus V-gene family, and excluded reads lacking a unique V-gene family. To address suspected cross-contamination and a sequencing artifact, a later analysis removed 450 to 700 highly shared, low-generation-probability nucleotide sequences. In a later analysis, a clonal expansion index for each public chain was calculated from normalized within-repertoire ranks of inferred template counts. A later analysis computed generation probabilities with a VDJ recombination model fitted to out-of-frame rearrangements, and checked the results against IGoR. In a later analysis, hypergeometric tests were used to score TCR-TCR, TCR-HLA and TCR-CMV co-occurrence, with a repertoire-size bias correction applied to TCR pairs. In a later analysis, false discovery rates were estimated by permuting HLA or CMV assignments 20 times. In a later analysis, co-occurring TCRs were grouped using DBSCAN, and TCRdist sequence similarity was added for clustering within HLA-allele-positive subsets. For co-occurrence clustering, repertoires with fewer than 30,000 or more than 120,000 public chains were excluded, along with roughly 5 repertoires with anomalous nucleotide sharing. TCRdb's version of the immuneACCESS table is confined to in-frame rearrangements and falls short of the full clone set. An unresolved V gene accounts for under half of the shortfall where checked; the remainder is of unknown origin. D and trimming were read from the DNA, whereas the V and J calls and clone size are those reported in that table. The sample table lists roughly 140,000 clones, around 79% of them with a count of one. The ten largest clones add up to around 6.2% of the sample.

From a lookup of the germline V gene, CDR1 and CDR2 are MDHEN and SYDVKM. The germline V and J ends show losses of 5 bases and 6 bases respectively, and no gene match explains 15 bases of the junction. Counted from cysteine to phenylalanine, this CDR3 has 16 amino acids. Only CDR3 DNA is held: 48 bases, read in frame from base 1. The cohort was made up of hundreds of healthy bone marrow donors. At the time of sampling, all cohort members were nominally healthy, though unrecorded immune exposures were likely present. The donor was CMV seropositive and belonged to the group of more than 250 seropositive cohort members. Every donor gave a peripheral blood sample, and the peripheral blood mononuclear cells from that sample were used for TCR beta sequencing. The Qiagen DNeasy Blood Extraction Kit was used to extract genomic DNA from the blood cell samples. The record originates from a study of cytomegalovirus exposure and HLA in healthy donors (TCRdb year 2017). About the full investigation: An earlier analysis of 587 of the donors reported about 260 Gb of sequence data and 117 million unique TCR beta sequences obtained from about 179 million T cells. An early release that covered about 600 HLA-typed donors contained around 300 gigabases of sequencing data and some 87 million unique TCR sequences. The genetic ancestry cluster associated with self-reported Caucasian donors included 65% to 90% of the 300 to 450 genotyped donors. The study aimed to test whether signatures of past pathogen exposure could be identified by cataloging public T cell receptors. Using immunosequencing, the study profiled T cell repertoires from approximately 700 subjects and related those repertoires to cytomegalovirus serostatus. In addition to the first cohort of 500 to 850 subjects, a separate validation cohort of 120 different subjects was used. The study combined high-throughput TCR immunosequencing, statistical association of individual TCRs with disease status, and machine learning to predict cytomegalovirus infection status. In a later analysis, previously published TCR beta repertoires from 550 to 750 donors were re-analyzed and high-resolution HLA genotyping was added so that TCR occurrence patterns could be studied. Rather than using new phenotypic data, the later analysis identified candidate immune exposures from TCR beta sequences and from how often those sequences occurred across donors. In an earlier analysis of 550 to 700 of the donors, high-throughput TCR beta sequencing was used to judge whether each TCR beta V gene segment behaved as functional or pseudogenic. Donor age, sex, ethnicity and CMV serostatus were compiled together with the repertoire data. In a later genetic analysis, genome-wide SNP genotypes for about three fifths of the roughly 670 donors were used, and that subset was treated as a discovery cohort. All discovery cohort repertoires had been generated on a single sequencing platform. HLA typing included class I and class II loci at four-digit resolution. Typing coverage differed by locus: A, B, C, DRB1 and DQB1 were typed in roughly 620-630 donors, DQA1 in roughly 500, DPA1 in around 600, and DPB1 in just under 480. Because of strong linkage in the cohort, roughly five DR-DQ haplotypes were treated as single units for association and clustering. On average, roughly 240,000 unique TCR beta nucleotide sequences were sequenced per donor among 398 genotyped donors of the cohort, with around 19% of those sequences being non-productive.

Study-level results and caveats: The sequencing pipeline was judged likely to have produced a cluster of highly shared sequence variants as a technical artifact. In this cohort, only TCR beta chains were sequenced, and detectable features were limited by the absence of alpha or paired-chain data. Because HLA typing was unavailable for some donors at each locus, only the typed subset was used in association tests. A further reported finding was that TCR beta sequences accurately predicted the HLA-A and HLA-B alleles for most subjects in the first cohort. Across donors, most TCR sequences were observed very rarely, whereas some public TCRs were present in many individuals. Strong co-occurrence of HLA alleles, especially DR and DQ, made assigning TCR associations to individual alleles difficult. A later analysis associated about 17,000 TCR beta sequences with specific HLA alleles at a false discovery rate of 0.05. A few of the identified cytomegalovirus-associated TCR beta chains were confirmed in vitro to be specific for cytomegalovirus antigens. Correlated functional status among segregating V segments might be attributable to linkage disequilibrium, but an unknown experimental factor could not be ruled out. Some IMGT-functional V segments, including TRBV6-2 and TRBV6-3, could not be told apart with the 87-base-pair reads, so those segments were excluded. For the cohort, immune exposure information was limited to CMV serostatus. According to the authors, the approach could potentially be generalized to other disease states and immunological phenotypes. According to a later analysis, parvovirus B19, influenza, CMV and Epstein-Barr virus appeared linked to several top co-occurrence clusters. The earlier analysis of some 540 of the donors excluded approximately 15 rarely observed V segments, including chromosome 9 orphons, because counts were too low. A later genetic analysis reported fewer N-insertions in productive TCRs among donors in an Asian-associated ancestry cluster than the approximately 670-donor mean. An earlier analysis of approximately 570 of the donors showed that most TCR beta V segments appeared in productive rearrangements either about 90% or about 30% of the time, which broadly matched IMGT annotations. In the study, about 150 TCR beta chains were listed as associated with cytomegalovirus. Cytomegalovirus status was reported to be diagnosed by the classifier with high specificity and sensitivity in both the original and validation cohorts. V-gene and J-gene trimming of TCR beta chains was associated with a missense DCLRE1C variant in a later genetic analysis, and the association was replicated in an independent cohort. The presence/absence analyses assumed that sequencing depth was roughly uniform across donors, and that assumption may not be true. A later analysis found that HLA-associated TCR beta chains were more clonally expanded and had lower generation probabilities than equally common non-associated chains. In a later analysis, the rate of TCR association differed among HLA loci, with DRB1 alleles having the most associated TCRs and HLA-C alleles having the fewest. According to a later analysis, most CMV-associated TCR beta chains appeared to be HLA-restricted, and the HLA associations seemed to be driven largely by CMV exposure.

This sequence was found in a man aged 25 to 45 in good health and CMV-seropositive. Rearrangement joined TRBV28 to TRBJ1-1, and 7 junction bases match TRBD1. The specimen was PBMCs. The CDR3 reads as follows: CASSPTGVRPGAEAFF. DNA sequence: TGTGCCAGCAGTCCAACAGGGGTCCGCCCGGGCGCTGAAGCTTTCTTT.